The 16 T cell receptor beta chains below were found in one sample sequenced in a study of blood T cell repertoires in COVID-19. Sequenced by immunoSEQ multiplex PCR; TCRdb stores in-frame clones only, minus some. In the table there are fewer than 250,000 clones, about nine tenths of which are singletons. Sequenced material: PBMCs or T cells enriched from blood (not recorded which). All receptors come from a man under 40 in a cohort exposed to, infected with or recovered from COVID-19 (not recorded which).

V and J are TRBV11-2 and TRBJ2-5; D may be TRBD2 (5 bases). The CDR3 has 16 residues. Trimming took 1 base from V and 5 from J, leaving 17 bases between them. Germline V CDR1 and CDR2: SGHAT, FQNNGV. The CDR3 spells CASSLVRGIHKETQYF. In DNA form, the CDR3 reads TGTGCCAGCAGCTTAGTTCGGGGTATACATAAGGAGACCCAGTACTTC.

V gene TRBV19 combines with J gene TRBJ1-1; 8 positions agree with TRBD1. The germline V gene encodes CDR1 LNHDA and CDR2 SQIVND (reference sequence). Trimming cost V 9 bases and J 10 bases; bases outside gene matches: 19. The CDR3 is 15 amino acids. CDR3 coding DNA: TGTGCCAGCCAGCCGGAGGGCCAGGGGGCACGTGGAGCTTTCTTT. Protein: CASQPEGQGARGAFF.

The gene calls are TRBV29-1 and TRBJ1-1; TRBD1 aligns across 7 bases. Germline lookup yields CDR1 SQVTM and CDR2 ANQGSEA. The CDR3 has 11 residues. Trimming took 6 bases from V and 11 from J; bases not matched to a gene: 9. The DNA for the CDR3 is TGCAGCGTAAAGACAGGGCGTAGGGCTTTCTTT. Amino acid sequence: CSVKTGRRAFF.

The chain links TRBV9 to TRBJ2-5; D possibly corresponds to TRBD2 (6 bases). The V gene lost 3 bases and the J gene lost 4 bases, with 19 bases spanning the gap. The CDR3 extends over 16 amino acids. Germline values: CDR1 SGDLS, CDR2 YYNGEE. CDR3 bases: TGTGCCAGCAGCGAATCCGGGCTAAGGGGAGGAGAGACCCAGTACTTC. Protein sequence: CASSESGLRGGETQYF.

The chain carries TRBV7-9 and TRBJ1-3, with D hard to call. The CDR3 is 15 amino acids. Germline CDR1 and CDR2: SEHNR and FQNEAQ (reference sequence). Trimming cost V 2 bases and J 1 base, with 9 bases left between them. The DNA of the CDR3 is TGTGCCAGCAGCTTACTCAGCGGTTCTGGAAACACCATATATTTT. This codes for CASSLLSGSGNTIYF.

The chain uses TRBV21-1 and TRBJ1-5. TRBV21-1 represents a pseudogene. The CDR3 is 13 residues long. CDR3 sequence reads: CASSKGCDQPQHF. The DNA of the CDR3 is TGTGCCAGCAGCAAAGGTTGCGATCAGCCCCAGCATTTT.

The DNA of the CDR3 is TGCAGCGTTAGCGCGACGAGCGGGAGGGGCAATGAGCAGTTCTTC. This sequence encodes CSVSATSGRGNEQFF. The chain uses TRBV29-1 and TRBJ2-1; 10 bases match TRBD2. The germline gives CDR1 SQVTM, CDR2 ANQGSEA. V lost 5 bases, J lost 6 bases, and 10 bases stayed unmatched. The CDR3 sequence is 15 residues long.

This chain uses TRBV9 with TRBJ2-5, with 9 bases aligning to TRBD1. Trimming took 5 bases from V and 2 from J; bases not matched to a gene: 7. The CDR3 length is 15 residues. The germline CDR1 and CDR2 sequences are SGDLS and YYNGEE. The CDR3 region has the DNA TGTGCCAGCAGGAAGGGGGACAGGGAACAAGAGACCCAGTACTTC. Translating gives CASRKGDREQETQYF.

This chain links TRBV15 with TRBJ2-2, with a weak D call TRBD1 (6 bases). This CDR3 spans 15 amino acids. With 4 bases removed from V and 4 bases from J, the gap between germline ends came to 13 bases. Germline values: CDR1 LNHNV, CDR2 YYDKDF (reference sequence). The CDR3 sequence: CATSTRTDLTGELFF. As DNA, the CDR3 is TGTGCCACCAGCACGAGGACAGACCTCACCGGGGAGCTGTTTTTT.

The DNA for the CDR3 is TGTGCCAGCTCGCGCCCCGGAGGCTATAGCAATCAGCCCCAGCATTTT. Protein sequence: CASSRPGGYSNQPQHF. The chain employs TRBV28 and TRBJ1-5; D not certain. Trimming cost V 8 bases and J 0 bases, with 17 bases left between them. The length of the CDR3 is 16 residues. The germline V gene encodes CDR1 MDHEN and CDR2 SYDVKM.

The genes are TRBV5-8 and TRBJ2-2; D uncertain. V was pared by 1 base and J by 3 bases, with 10 bases between. The germline CDR1 and CDR2 sequences are SGHTS and YDEGEE. There are 15 residues in the CDR3. CDR3 sequence (DNA): TGTGCCAGCAGCTTGCTAGGTTTTTACACCGGGGAGCTGTTTTTT. Translated: CASSLLGFYTGELFF.

J is TRBJ1-3 and V is TRBV19; D is undetermined. V lost 7 bases to trimming and J lost 4 bases, with 8 bases between them. Germline V lookup: CDR1 LNHDA, CDR2 SQIVND (reference sequence). The CDR3 spans 12 residues. CDR3 in DNA: TGTGCCAGTATGACACCCGGAAACACCATATATTTT. This encodes CASMTPGNTIYF. Drawing the rest from reference TRBV19 and TRBJ1-3, the complete variable domain is DGGITQSPKYLFRKEGQNVTLSCEQNLNHDAMYWYRQDPGQGLRLIYYSQIVNDFQKGDIAEGYSVSREKKESFPLTVTSAQKNPTAFYLCASMTPGNTIYFGEGSWLTVV.

The V gene is TRBV7-9, the J gene TRBJ2-7; 8 nucleotides align to TRBD1. V was clipped by 5 bases and J by 7 bases; unmatched bases: 10. There are 14 residues in the CDR3. CDR1 is SEHNR and CDR2 is FQNEAQ in the germline V gene (reference sequence). The CDR3 protein is CASSATRQGREQYF. The DNA of the CDR3 is TGTGCCAGCAGCGCCACTCGACAGGGGCGGGAGCAGTACTTC.

The genes are TRBV5-6 and TRBJ1-1, with D unresolved. CDR1 and CDR2 (germline): SGHDT, YYEEEE. V lost 4 bases, J lost 6 bases, and 16 bases lay in between. The CDR3 has 14 amino acids. This CDR3 is CASSLFSGRAEAFF. CDR3 nucleotides: TGTGCCAGCAGCCTGTTCAGCGGCCGCGCTGAAGCTTTCTTT. The entire variable domain, with the rest obtained from reference TRBV5-6 and TRBJ1-1, is as follows: DAGVTQSPTHLIKTRGQQVTLRCSPKSGHDTVSWYQQALGQGPQFIFQYYEEEERQRGNFPDRFSGHQFPNYSSELNVNALLLGDSALYLCASSLFSGRAEAFFGQGTRLTVV.

The chain couples TRBV7-3 to TRBJ2-1, with a tentative D call TRBD2 (6 bases). V dropped 0 bases and J dropped 8 bases, with 8 bases sitting between them. This CDR3 has 13 amino acids. Per germline, CDR1 SGHTA and CDR2 FQGTGA. CDR3 DNA: TGTGCCAGCAGCTTAACAACGGGAGATGAGCAGTTCTTC. Residues: CASSLTTGDEQFF.

V and J are TRBV5-4 and TRBJ2-7, with TRBD2 identical over 8 bases. V shed 2 bases, J shed 7 bases, and the junction held 11 bases outside the gene matches. This CDR3 has 15 residues. CDR1 is SGHNT, CDR2 YYREEE, per germline (reference sequence). Here the CDR3 reads CASSLASGLTAEQYF. The DNA for the CDR3 is TGTGCCAGCAGCTTAGCTAGCGGGTTGACAGCGGAGCAGTACTTC.